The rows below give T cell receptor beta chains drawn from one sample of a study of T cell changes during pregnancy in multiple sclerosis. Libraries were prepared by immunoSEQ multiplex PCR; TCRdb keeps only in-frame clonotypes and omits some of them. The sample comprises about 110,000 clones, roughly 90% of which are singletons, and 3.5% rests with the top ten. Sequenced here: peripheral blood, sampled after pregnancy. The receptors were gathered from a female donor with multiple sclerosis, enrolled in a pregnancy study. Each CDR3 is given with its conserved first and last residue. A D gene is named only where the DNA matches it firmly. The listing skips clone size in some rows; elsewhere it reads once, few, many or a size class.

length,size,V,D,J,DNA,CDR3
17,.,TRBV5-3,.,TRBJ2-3,TGTGCCAGAAGCTTGAGGATGAACGGGGGAACCACAGATACGCAGTATTTT,CARSLRMNGGTTDTQYF
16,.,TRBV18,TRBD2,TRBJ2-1,TGTGCCAGCTCACCCTCCCAGCGGGGCCTCTACAATGAGCAGTTCTTC,CASSPSQRGLYNEQFF
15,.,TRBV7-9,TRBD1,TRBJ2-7,TGTGCCAGCTCCTTAGGGACAGGGGCCACCTACGAGCAGTACTTC,CASSLGTGATYEQYF
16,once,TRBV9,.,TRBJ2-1,TGTGCCAGCAGCGAGGAGGGGTTACTAGCTACGGATGAGCAGTTCTTC,CASSEEGLLATDEQFF
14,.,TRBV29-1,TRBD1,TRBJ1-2,TGCAGCGTTGATGGGGGCGGGACAGGCTATGGCTACACCTTC,CSVDGGGTGYGYTF
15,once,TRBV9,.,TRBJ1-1,TGTGCCAGCAGCGTAGGAGGCCAGCTGAACACTGAAGCTTTCTTT,CASSVGGQLNTEAFF
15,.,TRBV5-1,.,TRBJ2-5,TGCGCCAGCAGCTTGAGGTCAGGTCGAGAGGAGACCCAGTACTTC,CASSLRSGREETQYF
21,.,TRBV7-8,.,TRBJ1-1,TGTGCCAGCAGCCACCAAACCCGACAGAGGCCGACCAACCCTTTGAACACTGAAGCTTTCTTT,CASSHQTRQRPTNPLNTEAFF
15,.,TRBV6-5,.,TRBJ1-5,TGTGCCAGCGGGCTTGGGGGGTTTAGCAATCAGCCCCAGCATTTT,CASGLGGFSNQPQHF
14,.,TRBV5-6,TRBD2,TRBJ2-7,TGTGCCAGCAGCTTTGGACTAGGGGAATACGAGCAGTACTTC,CASSFGLGEYEQYF
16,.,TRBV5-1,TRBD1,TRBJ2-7,TGCGCCAGCAGCGCAATTGGGGGACAGGGTCGTAACGAGCAGTACTTC,CASSAIGGQGRNEQYF
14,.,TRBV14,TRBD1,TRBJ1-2,TGTGCCAGCGGACAAGGGACAGTACCATATGGCTACACCTTC,CASGQGTVPYGYTF
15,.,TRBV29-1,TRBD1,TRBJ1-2,TGCAGCGCCAAGGCCCCAACAGGGGGCAGAAATGGCTACACCTTC,CSAKAPTGGRNGYTF
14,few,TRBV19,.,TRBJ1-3,TGTGCCAGTAGTCTACAGGGATTCGGAAACACCATATATTTT,CASSLQGFGNTIYF
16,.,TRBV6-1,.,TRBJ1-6,TGTGCCAGCAGTGGAATGGGGAGCTCCTATAATTCACCCCTCCACTTT,CASSGMGSSYNSPLHF
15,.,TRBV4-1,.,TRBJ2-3,TGCGCCAGCAGCCGAGGCGAGGCCGGAGGAGATACGCAGTATTTT,CASSRGEAGGDTQYF
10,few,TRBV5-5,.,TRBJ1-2,TGTGCCAGCACAGGGGACGGCTACACCTTC,CASTGDGYTF
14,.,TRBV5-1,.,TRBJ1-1,TGCGCCAGCAGCCCGGGACTCCAGAACACTGAAGCTTTCTTT,CASSPGLQNTEAFF
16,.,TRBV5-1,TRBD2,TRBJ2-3,TGCGCCAGCAGCTTGGACGCGGGGGGGCCGGGAGATACGCAGTATTTT,CASSLDAGGPGDTQYF
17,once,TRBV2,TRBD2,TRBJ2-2,TGTGCCAGCAGTGAAGCGCTTAGCGGGGTTCACACCGGGGAGCTGTTTTTT,CASSEALSGVHTGELFF
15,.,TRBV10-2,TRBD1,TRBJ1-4,TGCGCCATCCAAACTCCGGGACAGGGAACTGAAAAACTGTTTTTT,CAIQTPGQGTEKLFF
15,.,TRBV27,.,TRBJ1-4,TGTGCCAGCAGTCCCGGGACACGACGAGGTGAAAAACTGTTTTTT,CASSPGTRRGEKLFF
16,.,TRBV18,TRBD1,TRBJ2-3,TGTGCCAGCTCACCTAAATCGACAGGGGTCACAGATACGCAGTATTTT,CASSPKSTGVTDTQYF
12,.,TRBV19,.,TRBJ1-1,TGTGCCAGTAGCAACGGGGGAACTGAAGCTTTCTTT,CASSNGGTEAFF
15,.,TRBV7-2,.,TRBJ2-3,TGTGCCAGCAGCTTATCGGGCCCAGCGGCAGATACGCAGTATTTT,CASSLSGPAADTQYF
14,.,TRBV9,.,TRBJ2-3,TGTGCCAGCAGCCCATCCAGTCTCAAAGATACGCAGTATTTT,CASSPSSLKDTQYF
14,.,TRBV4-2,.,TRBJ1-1,TGTGCCAGCAGCCAAGCCGCGATGAACACTGAAGCTTTCTTT,CASSQAAMNTEAFF
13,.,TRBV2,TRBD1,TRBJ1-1,TGTGCCAGACGGGACAGGGAGAACACTGAAGCTTTCTTT,CARRDRENTEAFF
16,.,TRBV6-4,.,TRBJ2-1,TGTGCCAGCAGTGCTCGCGACTCCGCAAACCCCAACGAACAGTTCTTC,CASSARDSANPNEQFF
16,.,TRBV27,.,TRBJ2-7,TGTGCCAGCAGTTTAAGCCCCCCGACAGAGGCCTACGAGCAGTACTTC,CASSLSPPTEAYEQYF
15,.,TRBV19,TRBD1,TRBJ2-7,TGTGCCAGTAGTATAGGACAGGGGTCCCACTACGAGCAGTACTTC,CASSIGQGSHYEQYF
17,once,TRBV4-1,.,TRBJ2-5,TGCGCCAGCAGCCAAAGGGGGGGGAACAGGATTCAAGAGACCCAGTACTTC,CASSQRGGNRIQETQYF